This record looks at one TCR beta chain sequence and its context. TCRdb's copy holds only in-frame clones and misses some; the assay was immunoSEQ multiplex PCR. The table shows tens of thousands of clones, with roughly 88% occurring only once. This sample was included in a study of blood T cell repertoires in COVID-19. About the research overall: The study drew acute and convalescent COVID-19 samples from the United States, Italy and Spain. From T cells, B-cell-depleted T cells, or PBMCs came the material, which was cDNA or gDNA.

Sequences were obtained from peripheral blood. This sequence originates from a human donor with active COVID-19. The donor label of this sample is uncertain.

CDR3 DNA sequence: TGTGCCAGCAGTGAAATGGACAGGGGCTATAATTCACCCCTCCACTTT. It yields the protein CASSEMDRGYNSPLHF. This chain joins TRBV6-1 and TRBJ1-6, with TRBD1 identical over 9 bases. V dropped 2 bases and J dropped 3; count of bases not matched to a gene: 2. The CDR3 has 16 amino acids. CDR1 MNHNS and CDR2 SASEGT come from the germline V gene.